This TCR beta chain was observed in a study of T cell responses to AZD1222 COVID-19 vaccine. The repertoire was sequenced with immunoSEQ multiplex PCR; TCRdb's copy has only in-frame clones and lacks some. The sample has about 86,000 clones; about 90% are singletons. The CDR3 length is 12 residues. Trimming took off 9 bases at V and 3 bases at J, with 12 bases between the two ends. Germline CDR1 reads LNHDA; CDR2 reads SQIVND (reference sequence). Sequenced here: peripheral blood, sampled on day 0 of MenACWY control vaccination. The rearrangement joins TRBV19 to TRBJ2-7, with D possibly being TRBD1 (6 bases). This receptor was identified in an adult in good health. CDR3 DNA sequence: TGTGCCAGCTCGGACAGAGACTACGAGCAGTACTTC. Translation gives CASSDRDYEQYF.